One T cell receptor (beta chain) is described in this entry. No antigen is known for it. This sample stems from a study of vaccination and CD4 T cells after COVID-19. Time point reported: late sampling 161 to 241 days after vaccination in a few convalescent patients. Treatment given: approximately 9-day PBMC culture with coronavirus spike peptide pools or control peptides (ViraFEST assay). The V and J ends lost 6 bases and 2 bases, in that order; junction bases with no gene match: 14. There are 18 residues in the CDR3. Per the germline V gene, CDR1 is SNHLY and CDR2 is FYNNEI. An Oncomine TCR Beta short-read assay was used to sequence the DNA from cultured CD4+ T cells. TCRdb redid the calling of the PCR reads with MiXCR, one entry per CDR3 protein. The table includes approximately 24,000 distinct CDR3 sequences, 28% detected once.

V and J are TRBV2 and TRBJ1-5; TRBD1 agrees at 9 bases. This material consisted of CD4+ T cells from blood, cultured in vitro, taken about 7 months after SARS-CoV-2 vaccination. This TCR came from a human donor who had recovered from COVID-19. This CDR3 reads CASRYMGQGLVGNQPQHF. DNA of the CDR3: TGTGCCAGCAGATACATGGGACAGGGCTTAGTCGGCAATCAGCCCCAGCATTTT.